These T cell receptor beta chains were read from a single sample in a study of OX40 agonist ivuxolimab in advanced cancers. The protocol was immunoSEQ multiplex PCR, while the TCRdb copy is restricted to in-frame clones and leaves out a portion. The data hold about 8,300 clones, with approximately 71% observed a single time. Sequencing was performed on CD4+ or CD8+ T cells sorted from blood, taken in a trial of the OX40 agonist ivuxolimab. The receptors stem from an adult with an advanced solid tumor such as melanoma, head and neck, liver or kidney cancer. CDR3s include the opening cysteine and the closing phenylalanine or tryptophan. The order of the fields is V gene, CDR3 length, clone size, J gene, D gene, CDR3 protein, CDR3 DNA. D genes are given only for firm matches. Clone size, where shown, is once, few, many, or a class for clones that have expanded.

TRBV7-3,17,.,TRBJ1-6,TRBD1,CASSDRDRGGPNSPLHF,TGTGCCAGCAGCGACCGGGACAGGGGTGGTCCGAATTCACCCCTCCACTTT
TRBV4-1,11,once,TRBJ2-7,.,CASSHSYEQYF,TGCGCCAGCAGCCATTCCTACGAGCAGTACTTC
TRBV7-9,15,.,TRBJ2-7,TRBD2,CASSLGGLAGYEQYF,TGTGCCAGCAGCTTAGGGGGACTAGCGGGCTACGAGCAGTACTTC
TRBV9,16,.,TRBJ2-2,.,CASSPSGTGRTGELFF,TGTGCCAGCAGCCCGAGTGGGACGGGGCGTACCGGGGAGCTGTTTTTT
TRBV9,13,.,TRBJ2-1,.,CASSDRAYNEQFF,TGTGCCAGCAGCGATAGGGCCTACAATGAGCAGTTCTTC
TRBV7-8,18,once,TRBJ2-3,.,CASSPSFLTEVNTDTQYF,TGTGCCAGCAGCCCTTCCTTCCTGACAGAGGTTAACACAGATACGCAGTATTTT
TRBV18,16,.,TRBJ1-4,TRBD1,CASSPPDGTEDEKLFF,TGTGCCAGCTCACCACCGGATGGGACAGAGGACGAAAAACTGTTTTTT
TRBV27,15,.,TRBJ2-2,.,CASSFTAGNTGELFF,TGTGCCAGCAGTTTTACTGCAGGGAACACCGGGGAGCTGTTTTTT
TRBV5-1,12,few,TRBJ2-7,.,CASSSGAYEQYF,TGCGCCAGCAGCTCCGGGGCCTACGAGCAGTACTTC
TRBV9,16,.,TRBJ2-7,.,CASSPNPNAGFYEQYF,TGTGCCAGCAGCCCCAACCCTAATGCGGGGTTCTACGAGCAGTACTTC
TRBV7-9,16,few,TRBJ1-2,.,CASSTRSGTVEDGYTF,TGTGCCAGCAGCACACGAAGCGGGACGGTGGAAGATGGCTACACCTTC
TRBV27,13,.,TRBJ2-7,.,CASSGTASYEQYF,TGTGCCAGCAGTGGGACGGCGTCCTACGAGCAGTACTTC
TRBV19,13,.,TRBJ2-7,.,CASGGRGWYEQYF,TGTGCCAGTGGGGGCAGGGGTTGGTACGAGCAGTACTTC
TRBV4-3,18,.,TRBJ2-3,TRBD2,CASSPGLAGGPGTDTQYF,TGCGCCAGCAGCCCAGGACTAGCGGGGGGGCCGGGCACAGATACGCAGTATTTT
TRBV7-8,12,.,TRBJ2-3,.,CASRERTDTQYF,TGTGCCAGCAGGGAAAGGACAGATACGCAGTATTTT
TRBV12-5,13,once,TRBJ1-2,.,CASGWGPNYGYTF,TGTGCTAGTGGTTGGGGACCCAACTATGGCTACACCTTC
TRBV10-3,16,.,TRBJ2-3,.,CAIRGHRDISTDTQYF,TGTGCCATCAGGGGCCACCGGGACATAAGCACAGATACGCAGTATTTT
TRBV27,17,.,TRBJ1-2,TRBD1,CASSSGQGPPMNYGYTF,TGTGCCAGCAGTTCGGGACAGGGCCCTCCCATGAACTATGGCTACACCTTC
TRBV7-8,12,few,TRBJ2-7,.,CASSLGGDKQYF,TGTGCCAGCAGCTTAGGCGGGGACAAGCAGTACTTC
TRBV5-5,14,few,TRBJ2-7,TRBD2,CASSHGSGGYEQYF,TGTGCCAGCAGCCATGGGAGCGGGGGCTACGAGCAGTACTTC
TRBV27,18,.,TRBJ2-3,.,CASSLNPAQGRTTDTQYF,TGTGCCAGCAGTTTAAACCCTGCTCAGGGTAGAACAACAGATACGCAGTATTTT
TRBV11-2,14,few,TRBJ1-4,.,CASSPRGGLEKLFF,TGTGCCAGCAGCCCCCGGGGCGGGCTTGAAAAACTGTTTTTT
TRBV11-1,12,.,TRBJ1-1,.,CASSPVGTEAFF,TGTGCCAGCAGCCCAGTGGGGACTGAAGCTTTCTTT
TRBV29-1,13,.,TRBJ2-7,.,CSVVWGPRYEQYF,TGCAGCGTTGTCTGGGGGCCCCGGTACGAGCAGTACTTC
TRBV9,13,few,TRBJ1-1,.,CASSVSGGTEAFF,TGTGCCAGCAGCGTATCTGGGGGGACTGAAGCTTTCTTT
TRBV14,16,.,TRBJ1-1,TRBD1,CASSPPPGQMNTEAFF,TGTGCCAGCAGCCCCCCCCCGGGACAGATGAACACTGAAGCTTTCTTT
TRBV19,13,.,TRBJ2-1,TRBD1,CASNTYRGDEQFF,TGTGCCAGTAATACATACAGGGGCGATGAGCAGTTCTTC
TRBV9,11,large,TRBJ2-7,.,CASGEPSAKYF,TGTGCCAGCGGAGAACCTAGCGCAAAGTACTTC
TRBV13,14,.,TRBJ2-2,.,CASSVQGGTGELFF,TGTGCCAGCAGTGTCCAGGGGGGCACCGGGGAGCTGTTTTTT
TRBV27,14,few,TRBJ2-3,.,CASSLAESTDTQYF,TGTGCCAGCAGTTTGGCAGAAAGCACAGATACGCAGTATTTT
TRBV7-9,13,.,TRBJ2-3,.,CASSPPSTDTQYF,TGTGCCAGCAGCCCGCCAAGCACAGATACGCAGTATTTT
TRBV6-1,14,.,TRBJ2-7,.,CASSEGGRGHEQYF,TGTGCCAGCAGTGAAGGGGGTAGGGGCCACGAGCAGTACTTC
TRBV5-1,16,.,TRBJ1-2,.,CASSLDPQGANYGYTF,TGCGCCAGCAGCTTGGATCCACAGGGAGCTAACTATGGCTACACCTTC
TRBV19,16,medium-sized,TRBJ1-2,.,CASSSPPDVNRYGYTF,TGTGCCAGTAGTTCACCCCCCGACGTAAACCGTTATGGCTACACCTTC